The 30 T cell receptor beta chains reported below all come from one sample, sequenced in a study of blood T cells in healthy people across ages. For the second PCR, which ran for about 7 to 11 cycles, a sample-barcoded 5' primer and a J-beta primer mix were used. TCRdb re-called the 5' RACE reads with MiXCR, one entry per CDR3 protein. The sample consists of 1.5 million to 2 million distinct CDR3 sequences, roughly 50% of them appearing once. Sequences were obtained from blood. These receptors came from a woman aged 40 to 50 in good health.

The V call is TRBV4-3, the J call TRBJ2-1, with 8 bases aligning to TRBD2. The DNA matches TRBJ2-7 better at its end, which makes the J call doubtful. This CDR3 is 16 amino acids long. Germline lookup yields CDR1 LGHNA and CDR2 YSLEER. CDR3 coding DNA: TGCGCCAGCAGCCATCCCCGGGGGGGTCCCTACAATGAGCAGTACTTC. As protein: CASSHPRGGPYNEQYF.

The J gene is TRBJ2-1, the V gene TRBV3-1; TRBD2 matches 11 bases. Germline V lookup: CDR1 LGHDT, CDR2 YNNKEL (reference sequence). V shed 0 bases, J shed 0 bases, and the junction held 13 bases outside the gene matches. The length of the CDR3 is 21 residues. The CDR3 DNA sequence: TGTGCCAGCAGCCAAGACCGACTAGCGGGACCACTTACTAGCTCCTACAATGAGCAGTTCTTC. Its translation: CASSQDRLAGPLTSSYNEQFF.

This chain uses TRBV6-5 with TRBJ2-7; D may match TRBD1 or TRBD2 (5 bases each). CDR3 length equals 16 residues. CDR1 and CDR2 (germline): MNHEY, SVGAGI. V lost 0 bases and J lost 0, with 12 bases in between. DNA of the CDR3: TGTGCCAGCAGTTACTCGATCGGGACCCCCTCCTACGAGCAGTACTTC. Protein: CASSYSIGTPSYEQYF.

Notes on this clonotype: This may arise from a read error, as a much more abundant clone is one base away. V usage is TRBV24-1 and J usage is TRBJ2-1; 10 bases fit TRBD2. The V gene's germline CDR1 is KGHDR and CDR2 SFDVKD. V shed 2 bases, J shed 7 bases, and the junction held 7 bases outside the gene matches. This CDR3 spans 16 amino acids. The CDR3 DNA follows: TGTGCCACCAGTGATTGTGTAGCGGGGGGACTAAATGAGCAGTTCTTC. This translates into CATSDCVAGGLNEQFF.

This CDR3 is CASRLTSGVETQYF. CDR3 DNA sequence: TGTGCCAGCAGGCTGACTAGCGGGGTAGAGACCCAGTACTTC. The gene calls are TRBV12-3 or TRBV12-4 and TRBJ2-5; 11 bases line up with TRBD2. This CDR3 comprises 14 residues. V lost 6 bases and J lost 4; bases outside the gene matches: 4.

This clonotype was detected only a few times. This sequence joins TRBV20-1 and TRBJ2-3; D is perhaps TRBD2 (7 bases). V was shortened by 3 bases and J by 2 bases, with 15 bases between the two germline ends. CDR1 is DFQATT, CDR2 SNEGSKA, per germline (reference sequence). CDR3 length: 15 amino acids. CDR3 bases: TGCAGTGCTAGTCCCAACAGGGACTACACAGATACGCAGTATTTT. It specifies CSASPNRDYTDTQYF.

This clonotype was counted a few times. In DNA, the CDR3 is TGCGCCAGCAGCTTAGTTGACTCTCTGTTCTTC. As protein: CASSLVDSLFF. The chain employs TRBV5-1 and TRBJ2-1; the D is unclear. Germline V CDR1 and CDR2: SGHRS, YFSETQ. V was trimmed by 2 bases and J by 15 bases, leaving 12 bases between them. There are 11 residues in the CDR3. Drawing the rest from reference TRBV5-1 and TRBJ2-1, the complete variable domain is KAGVTQTPRYLIKTRGQQVTLSCSPISGHRSVSWYQQTPGQGLQFLFEYFSETQRNKGNFPGRFSGRQFSNSRSEMNVSTLELGDSALYLCASSLVDSLFFGPGTRLTVL.

This clonotype was observed a handful of times. J is TRBJ2-1 and V is TRBV4-2, with TRBD2 as a possible D gene (5 bases). Trimming removed 0 bases at V and 4 bases at J, with 7 bases between. Germline values: CDR1 LGHNA, CDR2 YNFKEQ. The CDR3 loop spans 14 amino acids. The CDR3 DNA follows: TGTGCCAGCAGCCAAGATAGCGCTTACAATGAGCAGTTCTTC. Residues: CASSQDSAYNEQFF.

The V and J genes are TRBV27 and TRBJ2-3, with 7 bases that match TRBD1. Germline CDR1 MNHEY, CDR2 SMNVEV (reference sequence). The CDR3 contains 15 residues. J was trimmed by 1 base and V by 5 bases; bases with no gene match: 6. The DNA for the CDR3 is TGTGCCAGCAGTCCCGTCGGACAGGGCACAGATACGCAGTATTTT. It encodes CASSPVGQGTDTQYF.

The rearrangement uses TRBV29-1 and TRBJ1-4, with TRBD1 matching over 7 bases. Unmatched junction bases numbered 13, after V lost 7 bases and J lost 8 bases. Per germline, CDR1 SQVTM and CDR2 ANQGSEA. The length of the CDR3 is 14 residues. The CDR3 DNA reads as TGCAGCGGTAAATCCGGGACAGTAAGGGAAAAACTGTTTTTT. Protein sequence: CSGKSGTVREKLFF.

The chain recombines TRBV6-2 or TRBV6-3 with TRBJ1-2, with TRBD1 as a possible D gene (5 bases). This CDR3 region has 13 residues. The V and J ends lost 7 bases and 10 bases respectively, with 19 bases between them. Germline V gene lookup returns CDR1 MNHEY and CDR2 SVGEGT. CDR3 amino acids: CASNRFGDGLYTF. As DNA, the CDR3 is TGTGCCAGCAACCGATTCGGGGACGGCCTCTACACCTTC.

This clonotype has only a few counts. This rearrangement joins TRBV6-5 to TRBJ2-3; TRBD1 aligns across 8 bases. Germline V gives CDR1 MNHEY, CDR2 SVGAGI. The V gene end was trimmed by 0 bases and the J gene end by 3 bases; junction bases not matched to a gene: 8. This CDR3 is built from 17 residues. CDR3 nucleotide sequence: TGTGCCAGCAGTTACTCCTTGGCAGGGGGCTTAACAGATACGCAGTATTTT. Residues: CASSYSLAGGLTDTQYF.

J is TRBJ2-5 and V is TRBV29-1; 7 bases match TRBD2. The J segment lost 11 bases and the V segment lost 8 bases, leaving 26 bases of the junction unmatched. There are 16 residues in the CDR3. Germline lookup yields CDR1 SQVTM and CDR2 ANQGSEA. The CDR3 is CSTNGRGRDGNNEQYF. The CDR3 nucleotides read TGCAGCACAAATGGGAGGGGCAGGGACGGAAACAATGAGCAGTACTTC.

Notes on this clonotype: At one of its ends the junction is not consistent with the germline gene, which may arise from a read error. The J gene is TRBJ1-2, the V gene TRBV2, with 8 bases matching TRBD1. Germline V gives CDR1 SNHLY, CDR2 FYNNEI. The CDR3 sequence is 15 residues long. CDR3 region: CASTQQGVLNYGFTF. DNA for the CDR3: TGTGCCAGCACCCAACAGGGGGTTCTCAACTATGGCTTCACCTTC.

V usage is TRBV28 and J usage is TRBJ1-2; D gene unclear. The CDR3 has 14 residues. V was cut by 8 bases and J by 4 bases, with 17 bases left in between. CDR1 and CDR2 from the germline V gene are MDHEN and SYDVKM. This CDR3 reads CASSDVAASYGYTF. DNA for the CDR3: TGTGCCAGCTCCGACGTGGCGGCGAGCTATGGCTACACCTTC.

This sequence joins TRBV4-3 and TRBJ1-5; D is ambiguous. Between the trimmed V and J ends, which lost 1 base and 8 bases, there was a span of 12 bases. The V gene's germline CDR1 is LGHNA and CDR2 YSLEER. The CDR3 sequence is 14 residues long. The DNA for the CDR3 is TGCGCCAGCAGCCAAGGGGCGGGGAGGGAGCCCCAGCATTTT. As protein: CASSQGAGREPQHF.

There are a few counts of this clonotype. The chain uses TRBV7-2 and TRBJ2-5, with 7 positions matching TRBD1. CDR3 length: 12 amino acids. The germline CDR1 and CDR2 sequences are SGHTA and FQGNSA. The trim removed 0 bases at V and 10 bases at J, leaving 2 bases unmatched. CDR3 coding DNA: TGTGCCAGCAGCTTAGCTGACAGGGACCAGTACTTC. Translating gives CASSLADRDQYF.

This chain uses TRBV29-1 with TRBJ1-4, with D tentatively TRBD1 (6 bases). CDR1 SQVTM and CDR2 ANQGSEA come from the germline V gene. V was shortened by 7 bases and J by 10 bases, with 16 bases between the two germline ends. The CDR3 length is 12 residues. The CDR3 bases are TGCAGCGCTGGACAGTTACACTCAAAACTGTTTTTT. Amino acid sequence: CSAGQLHSKLFF.

This clonotype occurred a few times. This chain uses TRBV6-6 with TRBJ2-7; unclear D gene. This CDR3 has 12 residues. V was pared by 2 bases and J by 12 bases, with 14 bases between. Germline V lookup: CDR1 MNHNY, CDR2 SVGAGI (reference sequence). The CDR3 DNA is TGTGCCAGCAGTTACCCTGACGGTCCACGGTACTTC. Its translation is CASSYPDGPRYF.

The genes are TRBV7-2 and TRBJ2-1; a weak D match, TRBD2 (6 bases). Germline CDR1 is SGHTA and CDR2 is FQGNSA. CDR3 length: 15 amino acids. Trimming stripped 4 bases from V and 7 bases from J, with 17 bases between. The CDR3, as DNA: TGTGCCAGCAGCTCGGGACTGATCGGAGCAAATGAGCAGTTCTTC. It codes for CASSSGLIGANEQFF.

This chain joins TRBV2 and TRBJ2-3; D possibly corresponds to TRBD2 (6 bases). The germline CDR1 and CDR2 sequences are SNHLY and FYNNEI. The CDR3 has 16 residues. V was cut by 6 bases and J by 0 bases, with 16 bases left in between. CDR3: CASRDIAVPSTDTQYF. CDR3 nucleotides: TGTGCCAGCAGGGATATAGCGGTCCCTAGCACAGATACGCAGTATTTT.

The chain couples TRBV5-6 to TRBJ2-7, with 9 positions matching TRBD1. CDR1 and CDR2 (germline): SGHDT, YYEEEE. The CDR3 is 13 amino acids. With V trimmed by 7 bases and J by 5 bases, 7 bases remained unmatched. CDR3 DNA: TGTGCCAGCGAAGGGACAGGGAGGGACGAGCAGTACTTC. It is translated as CASEGTGRDEQYF.

V and J are TRBV7-2 and TRBJ2-5; the match to TRBD2 covers 11 bases. Looked up from germline, CDR1 is SGHTA and CDR2 is FQGNSA. The CDR3 is made up of 15 amino acids. J gave up 5 bases and V 5 bases, and 7 bases lay outside the gene matches. CDR3 protein: CASSLTSGARETQYF. DNA for the CDR3: TGTGCCAGCAGCCTGACTAGCGGGGCTCGTGAGACCCAGTACTTC.

This clonotype was observed a handful of times. Here the CDR3 DNA reads TGCGCCAGCAGCTTCGAGCGGACAGGGTACAATGAGCAGTTCTTC. Its translation: CASSFERTGYNEQFF. The genes are TRBV5-1 and TRBJ2-1; 8 bases align to TRBD1. Germline CDR1 reads SGHRS; CDR2 reads YFSETQ. Unmatched junction bases numbered 5, after V lost 2 bases and J lost 4 bases. The CDR3 totals 15 residues. The full variable domain, in which reference TRBV5-1 and TRBJ2-1 provide the parts outside the CDR3, is KAGVTQTPRYLIKTRGQQVTLSCSPISGHRSVSWYQQTPGQGLQFLFEYFSETQRNKGNFPGRFSGRQFSNSRSEMNVSTLELGDSALYLCASSFERTGYNEQFFGPGTRLTVL.

This clonotype was recorded only once. This chain joins TRBV18 and TRBJ2-5, with a possible D match to TRBD2 (6 bases). CDR3 size: 15 residues. V lost 5 bases and J 5 bases, leaving 18 bases between the germline ends. Per germline, CDR1 KGHSH and CDR2 LQKENI. The CDR3 spells CASSSQRAPGETQYF. CDR3 sequence (DNA): TGTGCCAGCTCATCCCAGCGGGCGCCCGGGGAGACCCAGTACTTC.

The chain combines TRBV20-1 with TRBJ1-4; 7 bases agree with TRBD1. Trimming at V came to 2 bases and at J to 8 bases, leaving 5 bases not matched to a gene. The CDR3 has 13 amino acids. Germline-derived CDR1 and CDR2 are DFQATT and SNEGSKA (reference sequence). The CDR3 coding sequence is TGCAGTGCTAGACAGGGGGGGAAGGAAAAACTGTTTTTT. Protein sequence: CSARQGGKEKLFF.

The sample holds one count of this clonotype. The J gene is TRBJ2-5, the V gene TRBV20-1; 9 bases are shared with TRBD1. The germline V gene has CDR1 DFQATT and CDR2 SNEGSKA (reference sequence). V shed 1 base and J 2 bases; nucleotides not matched to a gene: 5. The CDR3 length is 15 residues. The CDR3 sequence: CSARAGTGRQETQYF. In DNA, the CDR3 is TGCAGTGCTAGAGCCGGGACAGGGCGGCAAGAGACCCAGTACTTC.

The chain has TRBV3-1 and TRBJ2-1, with D possibly being TRBD1 or TRBD2 (5 bases each). There are 14 residues in the CDR3. CDR1 LGHDT and CDR2 YNNKEL come from the germline V gene (reference sequence). V was clipped by 2 bases and J by 7 bases, with 12 bases between them. The DNA of the CDR3 is TGTGCCAGCAGCCAACTTGTGGGGGATAATGAGCAGTTCTTC. Protein sequence: CASSQLVGDNEQFF.

This clonotype was seen more than once but under ten times. This chain joins TRBV10-3 and TRBJ1-6; 9 nucleotides line up with TRBD1. Looked up from germline, CDR1 is ENHRY and CDR2 is SYGVKD. Trimming took 6 bases from V and 3 from J; bases not matched to a gene: 9. CDR3 length equals 17 residues. CDR3 residues: CAISGTGKSHYNSPLHF. The CDR3 nucleotides read TGTGCCATCAGCGGGACAGGGAAAAGCCACTATAATTCACCCCTCCACTTT.

This sequence joins TRBV25-1 and TRBJ1-2, with TRBD1 identical over 12 bases. Germline CDR1 MGHDK, CDR2 SYGVNS. The trim removed 6 bases at V and 5 bases at J, leaving 10 bases unmatched. The CDR3 is 16 amino acids. This CDR3 reads CASRGGTGGGRYGYTF. The CDR3 DNA sequence: TGTGCCAGCAGAGGAGGGACAGGGGGCGGAAGGTATGGCTACACCTTC.